These T cell receptor beta chains were read from a single sample in a study of blood T cell repertoires in COVID-19. Clones were sequenced by immunoSEQ multiplex PCR, and TCRdb holds only the in-frame ones, with some missing. The profile shows 300,000 to 400,000 clones, approximately 83% of them singletons. The sequencing input was PBMCs or T cells enriched from blood (not recorded which). These receptor sequences come from a woman in her 40s with acute COVID-19. Both conserved end residues are part of each CDR3. A D gene is named only where the DNA matches it firmly. The size field is filled for only some rows; it gives once, few, many or a size class.

J gene: TRBJ1-2; clone size: .; V gene: TRBV6-5; CDR3 length: 13; D gene: TRBD1; CDR3 protein: CASHPGQDYGYTF; CDR3 DNA: TGTGCCAGCCATCCGGGACAGGACTATGGCTACACCTTC
J gene: TRBJ2-7; clone size: .; V gene: TRBV6-1; CDR3 length: 16; D gene: TRBD1; CDR3 protein: CASSVDRGPLSYEQYF; CDR3 DNA: TGTGCCAGCAGTGTGGACAGGGGTCCCCTCTCCTACGAGCAGTACTTC
J gene: TRBJ2-6; clone size: .; V gene: TRBV2; CDR3 length: 15; D gene: .; CDR3 protein: CASNGLNSGANVLTF; CDR3 DNA: TGTGCCAGCAATGGACTGAACTCTGGGGCCAACGTCCTGACTTTC
J gene: TRBJ2-5; clone size: once; V gene: TRBV5-1; CDR3 length: 16; D gene: .; CDR3 protein: CASSPTFSQGQETQYF; CDR3 DNA: TGCGCCAGCAGCCCGACATTTTCACAGGGTCAAGAGACCCAGTACTTC
J gene: TRBJ1-2; clone size: .; V gene: TRBV2; CDR3 length: 12; D gene: TRBD1; CDR3 protein: CASISGGSGYTF; CDR3 DNA: TGTGCCAGCATTTCAGGGGGTAGCGGCTACACCTTC
J gene: TRBJ1-3; clone size: .; V gene: TRBV7-2; CDR3 length: 13; D gene: .; CDR3 protein: CASSSGVGNTIYF; CDR3 DNA: TGTGCCAGCAGCTCAGGGGTTGGAAACACCATATATTTT
J gene: TRBJ2-1; clone size: .; V gene: TRBV4-2; CDR3 length: 15; D gene: .; CDR3 protein: CASSQERIAHREQFF; CDR3 DNA: TGTGCCAGCAGCCAAGAGAGGATCGCCCATAGGGAGCAGTTCTTC
J gene: TRBJ2-7; clone size: .; V gene: TRBV13; CDR3 length: 17; D gene: TRBD2; CDR3 protein: CASSFTAGMVGAYEQYF; CDR3 DNA: TGTGCCAGCAGCTTTACAGCGGGGATGGTGGGAGCCTACGAGCAGTACTTC
J gene: TRBJ2-7; clone size: once; V gene: TRBV28; CDR3 length: 15; D gene: TRBD2; CDR3 protein: CASSPALLAGDEQYF; CDR3 DNA: TGTGCCAGCAGTCCCGCCTTACTAGCGGGAGATGAGCAGTACTTC
J gene: TRBJ2-7; clone size: .; V gene: TRBV4-2; CDR3 length: 15; D gene: .; CDR3 protein: CASRTSSGPSYEQYF; CDR3 DNA: TGTGCCAGCAGGACGAGTAGCGGCCCCTCCTACGAGCAGTACTTC
J gene: TRBJ1-1; clone size: .; V gene: TRBV7-9; CDR3 length: 13; D gene: .; CDR3 protein: CASSLYSHTEAFF; CDR3 DNA: TGTGCCAGCAGCTTATACAGTCACACTGAAGCTTTCTTT
J gene: TRBJ2-3; clone size: .; V gene: TRBV27; CDR3 length: 15; D gene: TRBD2; CDR3 protein: CASSSWTSSTDTQYF; CDR3 DNA: TGTGCCAGCAGTTCATGGACTAGCTCCACAGATACGCAGTATTTT
J gene: TRBJ1-6; clone size: .; V gene: TRBV28; CDR3 length: 16; D gene: .; CDR3 protein: CASRIRGSSYNSPLHF; CDR3 DNA: TGTGCCAGCAGAATTCGGGGGAGCTCCTATAATTCACCCCTCCACTTT
J gene: TRBJ1-4; clone size: .; V gene: TRBV29-1; CDR3 length: 14; D gene: .; CDR3 protein: CSVMRGATNEKLFF; CDR3 DNA: TGCAGCGTCATGCGGGGAGCAACTAATGAAAAACTGTTTTTT
J gene: TRBJ2-3; clone size: .; V gene: TRBV19; CDR3 length: 18; D gene: .; CDR3 protein: CASSRVGEPGGGLDTQYF; CDR3 DNA: TGTGCCAGTAGCAGAGTTGGCGAACCCGGGGGAGGATTGGATACGCAGTATTTT
J gene: TRBJ1-6; clone size: .; V gene: TRBV4-2; CDR3 length: 17; D gene: .; CDR3 protein: CASSQGRGARGTVALHF; CDR3 DNA: TGTGCCAGCAGCCAAGGAAGGGGGGCGCGGGGGACGGTGGCCCTCCACTTT
J gene: TRBJ1-2; clone size: .; V gene: TRBV12-3/TRBV12-4; CDR3 length: 13; D gene: .; CDR3 protein: CASSPGQAYGYTF; CDR3 DNA: TGTGCCAGCAGTCCCGGACAAGCTTATGGCTACACCTTC
J gene: TRBJ2-4; clone size: once; V gene: TRBV7-2; CDR3 length: 13; D gene: .; CDR3 protein: CASSFEGRDIQYF; CDR3 DNA: TGTGCCAGCAGCTTCGAGGGTAGGGACATTCAGTACTTC
J gene: TRBJ2-2; clone size: many; V gene: TRBV19; CDR3 length: 16; D gene: .; CDR3 protein: CASRTELSTNTGELFF; CDR3 DNA: TGTGCCAGTAGGACGGAACTAAGTACGAACACCGGGGAGCTGTTTTTT
J gene: TRBJ2-1; clone size: once; V gene: TRBV7-9; CDR3 length: 16; D gene: .; CDR3 protein: CASSFPRKNWGDEQFF; CDR3 DNA: TGTGCCAGCAGCTTCCCCCGGAAAAACTGGGGGGATGAGCAGTTCTTC
J gene: TRBJ1-3; clone size: .; V gene: TRBV13; CDR3 length: 14; D gene: .; CDR3 protein: CASSLRTVGNTIYF; CDR3 DNA: TGTGCCAGCAGCTTAAGGACAGTAGGAAACACCATATATTTT
J gene: TRBJ2-3; clone size: .; V gene: TRBV7-2; CDR3 length: 14; D gene: TRBD1; CDR3 protein: CASSQTGGMDTQYF; CDR3 DNA: TGTGCCAGCAGCCAAACAGGGGGCATGGATACGCAGTATTTT
J gene: TRBJ2-7; clone size: .; V gene: TRBV5-6; CDR3 length: 14; D gene: TRBD1; CDR3 protein: CASSAGDRTWEQYF; CDR3 DNA: TGTGCCAGCAGCGCCGGGGACAGGACGTGGGAGCAGTACTTC
J gene: TRBJ2-1; clone size: .; V gene: TRBV3-1/TRBV3-2; CDR3 length: 15; D gene: TRBD1; CDR3 protein: CASSHQPGQSNEQFF; CDR3 DNA: TGTGCCAGCAGCCACCAACCGGGACAGAGCAATGAGCAGTTCTTC
J gene: TRBJ1-1; clone size: .; V gene: TRBV10-2; CDR3 length: 15; D gene: .; CDR3 protein: CASSEVQVMNTEAFF; CDR3 DNA: TGCGCCAGCAGTGAGGTACAGGTTATGAACACTGAAGCTTTCTTT
J gene: TRBJ1-6; clone size: .; V gene: TRBV4-2; CDR3 length: 15; D gene: .; CDR3 protein: CASSQGPRGNSPLHF; CDR3 DNA: TGTGCCAGCAGCCAAGGCCCTCGGGGGAATTCACCCCTCCACTTT
J gene: TRBJ1-5; clone size: .; V gene: TRBV18; CDR3 length: 15; D gene: .; CDR3 protein: CASSPGAAFNQPQHF; CDR3 DNA: TGTGCCAGCTCACCAGGGGCCGCGTTCAATCAGCCCCAGCATTTT
J gene: TRBJ1-2; clone size: few; V gene: TRBV12-3/TRBV12-4; CDR3 length: 11; D gene: .; CDR3 protein: CASYGDYGYTF; CDR3 DNA: TGTGCCAGCTACGGGGACTATGGCTACACCTTC
J gene: TRBJ1-2; clone size: .; V gene: TRBV5-8; CDR3 length: 17; D gene: TRBD1; CDR3 protein: CASSDLWGTGGPDGYTF; CDR3 DNA: TGTGCCAGCAGCGATCTTTGGGGGACAGGGGGCCCTGATGGCTACACCTTC
J gene: TRBJ1-1; clone size: .; V gene: TRBV29-1; CDR3 length: 13; D gene: .; CDR3 protein: CSVEGGHFTEAFF; CDR3 DNA: TGCAGCGTTGAAGGAGGACATTTCACTGAAGCTTTCTTT
J gene: TRBJ1-2; clone size: .; V gene: TRBV4-1; CDR3 length: 17; D gene: TRBD1; CDR3 protein: CASSQDMTGGANYGYTF; CDR3 DNA: TGCGCCAGCAGCCAAGATATGACAGGGGGTGCTAACTATGGCTACACCTTC
J gene: TRBJ2-1; clone size: .; V gene: TRBV10-1; CDR3 length: 16; D gene: .; CDR3 protein: CASTEGAGTSLYEQFF; CDR3 DNA: TGCGCCAGCACTGAAGGAGCCGGGACTTCCCTTTATGAGCAGTTCTTC
J gene: TRBJ1-2; clone size: once; V gene: TRBV7-9; CDR3 length: 16; D gene: TRBD1; CDR3 protein: CASTPFSLTGGAGYTF; CDR3 DNA: TGTGCCAGCACCCCGTTCTCACTCACAGGGGGCGCGGGCTACACCTTC
J gene: TRBJ1-5; clone size: .; V gene: TRBV25-1; CDR3 length: 13; D gene: .; CDR3 protein: CASSDRVGQPQHF; CDR3 DNA: TGTGCCAGCAGTGACAGGGTTGGTCAGCCCCAGCATTTT
J gene: TRBJ1-1; clone size: few; V gene: TRBV6-2/TRBV6-3; CDR3 length: 14; D gene: .; CDR3 protein: CASSYRTANTEAFF; CDR3 DNA: TGTGCCAGCAGTTACCGGACAGCGAACACTGAAGCTTTCTTT
J gene: TRBJ1-5; clone size: .; V gene: TRBV2; CDR3 length: 15; D gene: .; CDR3 protein: CASSPDGQGGQPQHF; CDR3 DNA: TGTGCCAGCAGCCCGGACGGACAAGGGGGACAGCCCCAGCATTTT
J gene: TRBJ1-2; clone size: few; V gene: TRBV6-5; CDR3 length: 14; D gene: .; CDR3 protein: CASSSPGVSYGYTF; CDR3 DNA: TGTGCCAGCAGTTCCCCCGGGGTAAGCTATGGCTACACCTTC
J gene: TRBJ1-2; clone size: .; V gene: TRBV5-1; CDR3 length: 15; D gene: .; CDR3 protein: CASSLTDPFNYGYTF; CDR3 DNA: TGCGCCAGCAGCTTGACAGATCCATTCAACTATGGCTACACCTTC
J gene: TRBJ2-1; clone size: .; V gene: TRBV6-2/TRBV6-3; CDR3 length: 17; D gene: TRBD2; CDR3 protein: CASSYPTSGGRVDEQFF; CDR3 DNA: TGTGCCAGCAGTTACCCTACTAGCGGGGGGCGGGTGGATGAGCAGTTCTTC
J gene: TRBJ1-2; clone size: once; V gene: TRBV18; CDR3 length: 15; D gene: .; CDR3 protein: CASSPAADLNYGYTF; CDR3 DNA: TGTGCCAGCTCACCGGCGGCAGACCTTAACTATGGCTACACCTTC